Shown below are 31 T cell receptor beta chains from a single sample sequenced in a study of Graves' ophthalmopathy and Graves' hyperthyroidism. Amplification from RNA transcripts yielded the TCR beta CDR3 regions. HTBI primers were used in a first-round RT-PCR, which preceded a second-round multiplex PCR. TCRdb re-analysed the multiplex PCR reads in MiXCR, keeping a single row per CDR3 protein. The repertoire consists of under 800,000 distinct CDR3 sequences, with over 20% occurring once and the leading ten covering approximately 7%. The specimen sequenced was peripheral blood. These receptors were collected from a woman younger than 35 with stable Graves' hyperthyroidism. Some clones in this sample may be carry-over from other donors' samples.

V is TRBV30 and J is TRBJ1-1, with a tentative D call TRBD1 (6 bases). V shed 4 bases and J shed 1 base, with 10 bases lying between them. Per germline, CDR1 GTSNPN and CDR2 SVGIG (reference sequence). The CDR3 sequence is 13 residues long. DNA for the CDR3: TGTGCCTGGAACAGGGTGGGGAACACTGAAGCTTTCTTT. Its protein product is CAWNRVGNTEAFF.

At least ten counts were recorded for this clonotype. The chain combines TRBV6-2 or TRBV6-3 with TRBJ2-6; 12 nucleotides line up with TRBD2. V dropped 5 bases and J dropped 0; count of bases not matched to a gene: 11. The length of the CDR3 is 20 residues. Germline CDR1 MNHEY, CDR2 SVGEGT. CDR3 residues: CASSPGLAGIPLSGANVLTF. DNA for the CDR3: TGTGCCAGCAGTCCCGGACTAGCGGGGATACCACTCTCTGGGGCCAACGTCCTGACTTTC.

This clonotype was seen ten or more times. The chain joins TRBV2 to TRBJ1-1; D gene uncertain. V lost 1 base to trimming and J lost 5 bases, with 11 bases between them. The CDR3 is 14 residues long. CDR1 and CDR2 from the germline V gene are SNHLY and FYNNEI. CDR3 nucleotides: TGTGCCAGCAGTGAAGACGAGGTGAGGACTGAAGCTTTCTTT. Its protein product is CASSEDEVRTEAFF.

This clonotype was counted many times. The rearrangement links TRBV6-2 or TRBV6-3 to TRBJ1-2; unclear D gene. CDR3 length: 18 residues. The germline V gene encodes CDR1 MNHEY and CDR2 SVGEGT. The V and J ends lost 0 bases and 4 bases respectively, with 21 bases between them. The chain's CDR3 is CASSYSETAGREVYGYTF. In DNA form, the CDR3 reads TGTGCCAGCAGTTACTCAGAAACAGCCGGGCGGGAAGTCTATGGCTACACCTTC.

This clonotype was counted ten times or more. The V call is TRBV12-3 or TRBV12-4, the J call TRBJ1-1, with 8 bases aligning to TRBD1. With 3 bases clipped from V and 6 bases from J, the junction kept 3 bases outside the gene matches. This CDR3 spans 13 amino acids. The CDR3 sequence: CASSFQGAPEAFF. The CDR3, as DNA: TGTGCCAGCAGTTTTCAGGGGGCCCCTGAAGCTTTCTTT.

There are many counts of this clonotype. This chain links TRBV6-5 with TRBJ1-2, with TRBD1 identical over 10 bases. The CDR3 contains 14 residues. The V gene's germline CDR1 is MNHEY and CDR2 SVGAGI. With V trimmed by 5 bases and J by 5 bases, 5 bases remained unmatched. The CDR3 sequence is CASSTRDRGYGYTF. The CDR3 DNA is TGTGCCAGCAGTACTCGGGACAGGGGATATGGCTACACCTTC.

V and J are TRBV18 and TRBJ1-1; 7 bases match TRBD1. J gave up 5 bases and V 3 bases, and 6 bases lay outside the gene matches. The germline CDR1 and CDR2 sequences are KGHSH and LQKENI. The CDR3 is made up of 14 amino acids. This CDR3 is CASSPKGGETEAFF. CDR3 nucleotide sequence: TGTGCCAGCTCACCGAAAGGGGGCGAGACTGAAGCTTTCTTT.

This clonotype appeared many times. V usage is TRBV10-3 and J usage is TRBJ2-4; 7 bases are shared with TRBD1. The CDR3 is 16 residues long. The germline CDR1 and CDR2 sequences are ENHRY and SYGVKD. V dropped 6 bases and J dropped 1; count of bases not matched to a gene: 9. The CDR3 loop is CAISGTEAGAKNIQYF. CDR3 nucleotides: TGTGCCATCAGCGGGACAGAGGCTGGGGCCAAAAACATTCAGTACTTC.

Many counts were recorded for this clonotype. The chain couples TRBV29-1 to TRBJ2-1, with D perhaps matching TRBD2 (6 bases). The CDR3 length is 12 residues. The germline V and J ends were trimmed by 6 bases and 10 bases, with 16 bases remaining between them. The germline CDR1 and CDR2 sequences are SQVTM and ANQGSEA. CDR3 nucleotides: TGCAGCGTCCCTGGAGGGCCTTCCGAGCAGTTCTTC. Protein: CSVPGGPSEQFF.

There are many counts of this clonotype. The rearrangement links TRBV7-6 to TRBJ1-6; unclear D gene. The length of the CDR3 is 14 residues. Per germline, CDR1 SGHVS and CDR2 FNYEAQ. V was pared by 5 bases and J by 7 bases, with 12 bases between. The CDR3 bases are TGTGCCAGCAGCAACCGGGCTTTAAATTCACCCCTCCACTTT. It yields the protein CASSNRALNSPLHF.

To note about this clonotype: This could be a read error, since a much larger clone is one nucleotide away. The CDR3 does not close with the conserved phenylalanine or tryptophan, likely indicating a read error. The rearrangement joins TRBV24-1 to TRBJ1-5, with a tentative D call TRBD1 (5 bases). The CDR3 totals 16 residues. V was shortened by 3 bases and J by 8 bases, with 19 bases between the two germline ends. CDR1 and CDR2 from the germline V gene are KGHDR and SFDVKD. DNA of the CDR3: TGTGCCACCAGTGATACAGGTGCGGGGGTATTGGAGCCCCAGCATGTT. Translation gives CATSDTGAGVLEPQHV.

V gene TRBV12-3 or TRBV12-4 combines with J gene TRBJ2-5; tentative D call: TRBD2 (5 bases). Trimming left V 8 bases short and J 2 bases short, with 12 bases between. The CDR3 has 13 amino acids. CDR3 residues: CASGRQAQETQYF. The CDR3 bases are TGTGCCAGCGGGAGACAAGCACAAGAGACCCAGTACTTC.

This clonotype has only a few counts. The rearrangement joins TRBV2 to TRBJ2-2; TRBD1 matches at 8 bases. The CDR3 runs 13 residues. Germline trimming cut 8 bases from V and 4 bases from J; bases unmatched to any gene: 3. Germline lookup yields CDR1 SNHLY and CDR2 FYNNEI. CDR3 nucleotide sequence: TGTGCCAGCCGGACAGGGCCCACCGGGGAGCTGTTTTTT. Its translation is CASRTGPTGELFF.

Ten or more counts support this clonotype. The CDR3 spells CASSLWSSMFLSGANVLTF. As DNA, the CDR3 is TGTGCCAGCAGTTTATGGTCCAGTATGTTCCTCTCTGGGGCCAACGTCCTGACTTTC. This rearrangement joins TRBV28 to TRBJ2-6; the D is unclear. Germline V lookup: CDR1 MDHEN, CDR2 SYDVKM. This CDR3 contains 19 residues. V was clipped by 0 bases and J by 0 bases, with 15 bases between them.

This clonotype was picked up many times. The CDR3 region is CASSSRQKNTEAFF. As DNA, the CDR3 is TGTGCCAGCAGCTCCAGACAGAAGAACACTGAAGCTTTCTTT. The chain couples TRBV12-3 or TRBV12-4 to TRBJ1-1; a weak D match, TRBD1 (5 bases). The CDR3 totals 14 residues. Trimming took off 6 bases at V and 1 base at J, with 12 bases between the two ends.

In its sample, this clonotype was seen a few times. V usage is TRBV10-3 and J usage is TRBJ2-7; D remains unclear. Germline loops: CDR1 ENHRY, CDR2 SYGVKD. Trimming left V 0 bases short and J 5 bases short, with 8 bases between. This CDR3 comprises 13 residues. CDR3 amino acids: CAISESENHEQYF. The CDR3 DNA is TGTGCCATCAGTGAGTCCGAAAATCACGAGCAGTACTTC.

About this clonotype: Since the CDR3 does not end with the conserved phenylalanine or tryptophan, this likely comes from a read error. This rearrangement joins TRBV6-2 or TRBV6-3 to TRBJ2-7; tentative D call: TRBD2 (5 bases). Trimming took off 3 bases at V and 3 bases at J, with 12 bases between the two ends. Looked up from germline, CDR1 is MNHEY and CDR2 is SVGEGT. This CDR3 contains 14 residues. DNA of the CDR3: TGTGCCAGCAGTTATAGAGAGGGTAACTACGAGCAGTACCTC. Protein sequence: CASSYREGNYEQYL.

This clonotype has more than one count but fewer than ten. The V gene is TRBV6-1, the J gene TRBJ2-6; 9 bases agree with TRBD1. Germline loops: CDR1 MNHNS, CDR2 SASEGT. The junction had 5 bases not matched to a gene; V was cut back by 8 bases and J by 0 bases. CDR3 length: 16 residues. This CDR3 reads CASRTGAFSGANVLTF. CDR3 coding DNA: TGTGCCAGCCGGACAGGGGCGTTCTCTGGGGCCAACGTCCTGACTTTC.

This clonotype was recorded at least ten times. The chain combines TRBV5-5 with TRBJ1-5; D is perhaps TRBD1 (5 bases). The CDR3 length is 16 residues. From germline, CDR1 is SGHKS and CDR2 YYEKEE (reference sequence). V lost 0 bases to trimming and J lost 2 bases, with 12 bases between them. CDR3 bases: TGTGCCAGCAGCTTGGTATCCGGCAGGGGCAATCAGCCCCAGCATTTT. Residues: CASSLVSGRGNQPQHF.

Comment on this clonotype: Just one base apart from a much larger clone, this may be a read error. The gene calls are TRBV28 and TRBJ1-1, with D uncertain. Trimming removed 10 bases at V and 3 bases at J, with 12 bases between. This CDR3 is 12 amino acids long. From germline, CDR1 is MDHEN and CDR2 SYDVKM. CDR3 coding DNA: TGTGCCAACAAAACCGGGGACACTGAAGCTTTCTTT. This translates into CANKTGDTEAFF.

This clonotype has just a few counts. The genes are TRBV5-1 and TRBJ2-6, with D hard to call. With 7 bases removed from V and 0 bases from J, the gap between germline ends came to 17 bases. From germline, CDR1 is SGHRS and CDR2 YFSETQ. The CDR3 spans 17 residues. CDR3 region: CASGWKYESSGANVLTF. For the CDR3, the DNA is TGCGCCAGCGGTTGGAAATACGAATCCTCTGGGGCCAACGTCCTGACTTTC.

This clonotype showed up many times. The chain joins TRBV6-1 to TRBJ2-5; either TRBD1 or TRBD2 may supply D (7 bases each). The CDR3 extends over 17 amino acids. From germline, CDR1 is MNHNS and CDR2 SASEGT. Trimming shortened V by 8 bases and J by 2 bases, and 24 bases separated the two germline ends. CDR3 loop: CASLPGRAGGPQETQYF. DNA for the CDR3: TGTGCCAGCCTACCGGGGAGGGCAGGGGGGCCTCAAGAGACCCAGTACTTC.

The V gene is TRBV20-1, the J gene TRBJ2-7; 9 positions match TRBD2. J lost 4 bases, V lost 3 bases, and 4 bases had no gene match. CDR3 length: 13 residues. Looked up from germline, CDR1 is DFQATT and CDR2 is SNEGSKA (reference sequence). The CDR3 region has the DNA TGCAGTGCTAGCCTAGCGGGGCTATACGAGCAGTACTTC. As protein: CSASLAGLYEQYF.

In its sample, this clonotype was seen many times. V gene TRBV5-5 combines with J gene TRBJ1-1; D unclear. The V gene's germline CDR1 is SGHKS and CDR2 YYEKEE (reference sequence). Between the trimmed V and J ends, which lost 4 bases and 4 bases, there was a span of 17 bases. The CDR3 contains 15 residues. The CDR3 here is CASSRGGNGGTEAFF. For the CDR3, the DNA is TGTGCCAGCAGCCGGGGTGGGAACGGTGGCACTGAAGCTTTCTTT.

In this sample, this clonotype turned up many times. The chain combines TRBV7-9 with TRBJ2-7; TRBD1 matches 10 bases. There are 15 residues in the CDR3. The V segment lost 5 bases and the J segment 4 bases; nucleotides outside the gene matches: 8. The germline V gene has CDR1 SEHNR and CDR2 FQNEAQ (reference sequence). The CDR3 nucleotides read TGTGCCAGCAGCCGGACCGGACAGGGGGGGTACGAGCAGTACTTC. It translates to CASSRTGQGGYEQYF.

CDR3 loop: CASSQDLRGNQRYGYTF. The CDR3 DNA reads TGCGCCAGCAGCCAAGATCTTCGAGGGAATCAGCGCTATGGCTACACCTTC. The gene calls are TRBV4-1 and TRBJ1-2; D gene ambiguous. The CDR3 has 17 residues. V was pared by 0 bases and J by 4 bases, with 18 bases between. The V gene's germline CDR1 is MGHRA and CDR2 YSYEKL.

The rearrangement uses TRBV2 and TRBJ2-5; 12 nucleotides agree with TRBD1. The V and J ends lost 8 bases and 4 bases, in that order; junction bases with no gene match: 5. Per germline, CDR1 SNHLY and CDR2 FYNNEI. The CDR3 has 14 amino acids. The CDR3 DNA sequence: TGTGCCAGCCGATGGGACAGGGGGCTAGAGACCCAGTACTTC. This gives the protein CASRWDRGLETQYF.

This clonotype was recorded at least ten times. The J gene is TRBJ1-2, the V gene TRBV18; TRBD1 aligns across 12 bases. This CDR3 region has 14 residues. After removal of 5 bases from V and 7 bases from J, the junction contained 5 bases not matched to a gene. In germline, CDR1 is KGHSH, CDR2 LQKENI. Here the CDR3 DNA reads TGTGCCAGCTCATCGGGACAGGGGGCCGGTGGCTACACCTTC. Its translation is CASSSGQGAGGYTF.

This clonotype was detected a few times. The gene calls are TRBV20-1 and TRBJ1-1; TRBD1 is a possible D gene (6 bases). The germline V gene has CDR1 DFQATT and CDR2 SNEGSKA (reference sequence). CDR3 length equals 15 residues. V was pared by 5 bases and J by 5 bases, with 21 bases between. CDR3 amino acids: CSASPLQGGGTEAFF. For the CDR3, the DNA is TGCAGTGCTTCCCCACTACAGGGAGGGGGGACTGAAGCTTTCTTT.

This clonotype was counted at least ten times. The chain carries TRBV5-1 and TRBJ1-2, with D unresolved. The V end was cut by 1 base, the J end by 4 bases, with 8 bases between. Per germline, CDR1 SGHRS and CDR2 YFSETQ. CDR3 length: 13 amino acids. The DNA of the CDR3 is TGCGCCAGCAGCTTGACTACTTCCTATGGCTACACCTTC. Its protein is CASSLTTSYGYTF.

This clonotype was seen more than once but under ten times. The chain is built from TRBV5-1 and TRBJ1-1, with D possibly TRBD1 on 5 matching bases. Looked up from germline, CDR1 is SGHRS and CDR2 is YFSETQ. V shed 0 bases and J shed 3 bases, with 18 bases lying between them. This CDR3 region has 17 residues. CDR3 coding DNA: TGCGCCAGCAGCTTGGTCGGGACTTTCCTCGGAGACACTGAAGCTTTCTTT. This encodes CASSLVGTFLGDTEAFF. Supplemented by reference TRBV5-1 and TRBJ1-1, the full variable domain reads KAGVTQTPRYLIKTRGQQVTLSCSPISGHRSVSWYQQTPGQGLQFLFEYFSETQRNKGNFPGRFSGRQFSNSRSEMNVSTLELGDSALYLCASSLVGTFLGDTEAFFGQGTRLTVV.